Described below is a single T cell receptor (beta chain) sequence and its context. Unique molecular identifiers were built into the TCRbeta library. In TCRdb, the PCR reads were re-called with MiXCR into one record per CDR3 protein. This sample yields under 450,000 distinct CDR3 sequences, of which roughly 17% are seen a single time; 25% to 30% belongs to the top ten. This CDR3 comprises 14 residues. CDR1 is SEHNR, CDR2 FQNEAQ, per germline (reference sequence). V was cut by 2 bases and J by 4 bases, with 10 bases left in between. These data come from a study of T-cell reconstitution after alpha-beta-depleted transplantation in children.

The sequencing here drew on PBMCs, mostly from graft donor cells, taken 360 days after TCRalphabeta/CD19-depleted stem cell transplant. The gene calls are TRBV7-9 and TRBJ2-3, with D unresolved. This clonotype was sampled from a boy in the first two years of life who had a stem cell transplant for Wiskott-Aldrich syndrome, so the T cells may come from the graft donor. The CDR3 DNA reads TGTGCCAGCAGCTTAAATGCCAACTCAGATACGCAGTATTTT. Protein: CASSLNANSDTQYF.